The present entry profiles one T cell receptor (beta chain) with its context. Its target is not known. The sample belongs to a study of shared clonotypes between healthy human individuals. Notes on the study in general: Relative to their counterparts shared across all four donors, non-shared clonotypes exhibited diminished generation probabilities. Naive CD4 clonotypes were shared across a handful of donors at 4.5% to 6%.

With 4 bases clipped from V and 3 bases from J, the junction kept 15 bases outside the gene matches. The CDR3 is 17 amino acids. Germline CDR1 reads MGHRA; CDR2 reads YSYEKL. Sorted-subset replicate PCRs used around 0.2 ug DNA, around 31,000 T cell genomes. Sequenced by immunoSEQ multiplex PCR; TCRdb stores in-frame clones only, minus some. The data hold 500,000 or so clones, with about 96% observed a single time. V gene TRBV4-1 combines with J gene TRBJ2-7, with TRBD1 matching over 7 bases. What was sequenced was naive CD4+ T cells sorted from blood. Subset given: CD45RA+ positively selected. The TCR comes from a woman aged 30 to 39 in good health. As DNA, the CDR3 is TGCGCCAGCAGCCGACTTCCCCCCGGGACAGCAGTCTACGAGCAGTACTTC. This codes for CASSRLPPGTAVYEQYF.